Listed here are 29 T cell receptor beta chains from one sample, sequenced in a study of blood T cell repertoires in COVID-19. This table comes from immunoSEQ multiplex PCR, and its TCRdb copy is limited to in-frame clones, with some not included. The sample yields just over 90,000 clones, 70% to 80% seen once. Sequenced: peripheral blood. The receptors come from a human donor in a cohort sampled during active COVID-19.

The chain employs TRBV5-6 and TRBJ2-5, with D perhaps matching TRBD1 (5 bases). The CDR3 extends over 13 amino acids. The germline gives CDR1 SGHDT, CDR2 YYEEEE. The V end lost 4 bases, the J end lost 2 bases, and 9 bases lay between the germline ends. The CDR3 sequence: CASSEQVQETQYF. The CDR3 bases are TGTGCCAGCAGCGAACAGGTACAAGAGACCCAGTACTTC.

This sequence joins TRBV5-1 and TRBJ1-3, with 7 bases fitting TRBD1. CDR3 length: 16 residues. Germline V gene lookup returns CDR1 SGHRS and CDR2 YFSETQ. Trimming cost V 7 bases and J 1 base; bases outside gene matches: 11. In nucleotides, the CDR3 is TGCGCCAGCGCCGTTTCGGGACAGAGTTCTGGAAACACCATATATTTT. Its protein is CASAVSGQSSGNTIYF. Based on the CDR3 plus reference TRBV5-1 and TRBJ1-3, the full variable domain is KAGVTQTPRYLIKTRGQQVTLSCSPISGHRSVSWYQQTPGQGLQFLFEYFSETQRNKGNFPGRFSGRQFSNSRSEMNVSTLELGDSALYLCASAVSGQSSGNTIYFGEGSWLTVV.

The J gene is TRBJ2-2, the V gene TRBV4-1; D is possibly TRBD1 (5 bases). V was cut by 1 base and J by 1 base, with 7 bases left in between. This CDR3 comprises 15 residues. Germline lookup yields CDR1 MGHRA and CDR2 YSYEKL. CDR3 region: CASSQGTLNTGELFF. Written as DNA, the CDR3 is TGCGCCAGCAGCCAAGGGACACTGAACACCGGGGAGCTGTTTTTT.

This rearrangement joins TRBV7-8 to TRBJ2-2; 8 nucleotides align to TRBD2. Per the germline V gene, CDR1 is SGHVS and CDR2 is FQNEAQ. With 3 bases clipped from V and 1 base from J, the junction kept 1 base outside the gene matches. The CDR3 is 15 amino acids. The CDR3 reads CASSFLAGNTGELFF. Written as DNA, the CDR3 is TGTGCCAGCAGCTTTCTAGCGGGGAACACCGGGGAGCTGTTTTTT.

The chain carries TRBV18 and TRBJ2-6; TRBD1 is a possible D gene (6 bases). V lost 3 bases, J lost 0 bases, and 18 bases lay in between. This CDR3 is built from 19 residues. In germline, CDR1 is KGHSH, CDR2 LQKENI. CDR3 sequence: CASSPETGRTISGANVLTF. The CDR3 DNA sequence: TGTGCCAGCTCACCGGAGACAGGTCGTACGATCTCTGGGGCCAACGTCCTGACTTTC.

The V gene is TRBV9, the J gene TRBJ2-1, with 8 positions matching TRBD2. V trimming: 0 bases; J trimming: 9 bases; junction bases outside the gene matches: 5. The CDR3 contains 14 residues. The germline V gene has CDR1 SGDLS and CDR2 YYNGEE. For the CDR3, the DNA is TGTGCCAGCAGCGTAGCCCCGAGCGGGGGTGAGCAGTTCTTC. It codes for CASSVAPSGGEQFF.

This clone was seen just once. The V call is TRBV2, the J call TRBJ1-4, with D maybe TRBD1 (5 bases). The CDR3 spans 14 residues. V was clipped by 5 bases and J by 4 bases, with 11 bases between them. Germline V CDR1 and CDR2: SNHLY, FYNNEI. CDR3 residues: CASSSGRGNEKLFF. CDR3 DNA sequence: TGTGCCAGCAGTTCAGGGAGGGGTAATGAAAAACTGTTTTTT.

This clone appeared a single time. The genes are TRBV19 and TRBJ1-4; D uncertain. The CDR3 is 12 amino acids. Germline values: CDR1 LNHDA, CDR2 SQIVND (reference sequence). The CDR3 DNA is TGTTTCCGGGGTTCAACTAATGAAAAACTGTTTTTT. Its translation: CFRGSTNEKLFF.

J is TRBJ2-3 and V is TRBV6-1; 11 bases line up with TRBD2. The J segment lost 6 bases and the V segment lost 5 bases, leaving 7 bases of the junction unmatched. Germline V gives CDR1 MNHNS, CDR2 SASEGT. The CDR3 extends over 15 amino acids. CDR3 sequence (DNA): TGTGCCAGCAGTCTTACTAGCGGGGGACTGGATACGCAGTATTTT. It encodes CASSLTSGGLDTQYF.

The count of this clone is one. V gene TRBV19 combines with J gene TRBJ1-5; TRBD1 matches 8 bases. This CDR3 has 16 residues. Germline V gene sequence: CDR1 LNHDA, CDR2 SQIVND (reference sequence). The V and J ends lost 4 bases and 0 bases, in that order; junction bases with no gene match: 5. The DNA of the CDR3 is TGTGCCAGTAGTACTACAGGGGGGCCTAGCAATCAGCCCCAGCATTTT. Translation: CASSTTGGPSNQPQHF.

The chain recombines TRBV2 with TRBJ2-7; perhaps TRBD2 as D (5 bases). CDR1 and CDR2 (germline): SNHLY, FYNNEI. V lost 4 bases and J lost 3, with 10 bases in between. CDR3 length: 13 residues. CDR3 nucleotide sequence: TGTGCCAGCAGTGGAGTCGGGGACTACGAGCAGTACTTC. Its protein product is CASSGVGDYEQYF.

The genes are TRBV7-8 and TRBJ2-5; D ambiguous. The CDR3 spans 12 residues. Germline values: CDR1 SGHVS, CDR2 FQNEAQ. V lost 2 bases, J lost 4 bases, and 5 bases lay in between. The CDR3 spells CASSLFRETQYF. CDR3 in DNA: TGTGCCAGCAGCTTATTTCGAGAGACCCAGTACTTC.

The rearrangement links TRBV4-1 to TRBJ1-5; D may be TRBD1 (6 bases). The CDR3 has 14 residues. Germline CDR1 and CDR2: MGHRA and YSYEKL. Trimming took 2 bases from V and 4 from J, leaving 9 bases between them. CDR3 bases: TGCGCCAGCAGCCAAAGGGGGTTGAATCAGCCCCAGCATTTT. It translates to CASSQRGLNQPQHF.

This clone occurred a few times. The chain has TRBV28 and TRBJ1-2, with D possibly matching TRBD1 (5 bases). There are 12 residues in the CDR3. Looked up from germline, CDR1 is MDHEN and CDR2 is SYDVKM. Trimming stripped 6 bases from V and 5 bases from J, with 10 bases between. This CDR3 reads CASSAAGYGYTF. DNA of the CDR3: TGTGCCAGCAGCGCAGCAGGGTATGGCTACACCTTC.

The gene calls are TRBV18 and TRBJ1-1; 8 bases are shared with TRBD1. The CDR3 loop spans 19 amino acids. Germline V gene lookup returns CDR1 KGHSH and CDR2 LQKENI. Trimming removed 3 bases from V and 0 bases from J; junction bases left unmatched: 15. The CDR3 nucleotides are TGTGCCAGCTCACCTAGAGGGTGGACAGGGTCTTCAATGAACACTGAAGCTTTCTTT. It encodes CASSPRGWTGSSMNTEAFF.

This chain uses TRBV7-8 with TRBJ1-1; D is unclear. The CDR3 is made up of 18 amino acids. Trimming shortened V by 0 bases and J by 0 bases, and 17 bases separated the two germline ends. Germline values: CDR1 SGHVS, CDR2 FQNEAQ. The CDR3, as DNA: TGTGCCAGCAGCTTAGCGAACGTCGGGCGGGATATGAACACTGAAGCTTTCTTT. Translation gives CASSLANVGRDMNTEAFF.

The chain combines TRBV28 with TRBJ1-1; 10 nucleotides match TRBD1. Germline V lookup: CDR1 MDHEN, CDR2 SYDVKM. The CDR3 is 17 amino acids. The trim removed 5 bases at V and 6 bases at J, leaving 15 bases unmatched. The DNA for the CDR3 is TGTGCCAGCAGTGGAAGACAGGGGGCGAGAGTGGGATCTGAAGCTTTCTTT. It translates to CASSGRQGARVGSEAFF.

V and J are TRBV5-1 and TRBJ2-4; 8 bases match TRBD2. V lost 4 bases and J lost 0; bases outside the gene matches: 9. The CDR3 length is 17 residues. Germline CDR1 is SGHRS and CDR2 is YFSETQ. CDR3 sequence (DNA): TGCGCCAGCAGCCCCGGGGTAGCGGGACTAGCCAAAAACATTCAGTACTTC. It is translated as CASSPGVAGLAKNIQYF.

The chain links TRBV2 to TRBJ2-7; 8 positions agree with TRBD2. This CDR3 has 12 residues. Trimming took 6 bases from V and 7 from J; bases not matched to a gene: 5. From germline, CDR1 is SNHLY and CDR2 FYNNEI. The CDR3 protein is CASRPSSGEQYF. In nucleotides, the CDR3 is TGTGCCAGCAGACCCTCTAGCGGGGAGCAGTACTTC.

V usage is TRBV6-6 and J usage is TRBJ1-2; possibly TRBD1 for D (5 bases). This CDR3 is built from 14 residues. Trimming took 3 bases from V and 4 from J, leaving 12 bases between them. CDR1 is MNHNY, CDR2 SVGAGI, per germline (reference sequence). The CDR3 bases are TGTGCCAGCAGTTATGCAGGGTCGAGCTATGGCTACACCTTC. This sequence encodes CASSYAGSSYGYTF.

The genes are TRBV27 and TRBJ1-3; no definite D call. With 6 bases removed from V and 4 bases from J, the gap between germline ends came to 10 bases. Germline-derived CDR1 and CDR2 are MNHEY and SMNVEV (reference sequence). The length of the CDR3 is 13 residues. The CDR3 loop is CASSLVGGNTIYF. The CDR3 DNA sequence: TGTGCCAGCAGCCTAGTTGGGGGAAACACCATATATTTT.

The V and J genes are TRBV19 and TRBJ2-3, with D perhaps matching TRBD1 (6 bases). The germline V and J ends were trimmed by 11 bases and 2 bases, with 14 bases remaining between them. There are 13 residues in the CDR3. Germline CDR1 reads LNHDA; CDR2 reads SQIVND (reference sequence). The CDR3 here is CAVGQGLTDTQYF. CDR3 DNA: TGTGCCGTCGGGCAGGGGCTCACAGATACGCAGTATTTT. Full variable domain (outside the CDR3, taken from reference TRBV19 and TRBJ2-3): DGGITQSPKYLFRKEGQNVTLSCEQNLNHDAMYWYRQDPGQGLRLIYYSQIVNDFQKGDIAEGYSVSREKKESFPLTVTSAQKNPTAFYLCAVGQGLTDTQYFGPGTRLTVL.

The chain joins TRBV2 to TRBJ1-2; 7 bases are a match to TRBD1. V shed 6 bases and J 4 bases; nucleotides not matched to a gene: 2. CDR3 size: 12 residues. Germline lookup yields CDR1 SNHLY and CDR2 FYNNEI. The CDR3 DNA reads as TGTGCCAGCAGACAGGGGACCTATGGCTACACCTTC. The encoded protein is CASRQGTYGYTF.

The chain recombines TRBV18 with TRBJ1-4, with D tentatively TRBD1 (5 bases). Trimming left V 2 bases short and J 7 bases short, with 11 bases between. The CDR3 runs 14 residues. Germline V CDR1 and CDR2: KGHSH, LQKENI. CDR3 sequence reads: CASSPSQGFEKLFF. CDR3 DNA: TGTGCCAGCTCACCAAGCCAGGGATTTGAAAAACTGTTTTTT.

This clone was observed a handful of times. V and J are TRBV3-1 (or the pseudogene TRBV3-2) and TRBJ1-6, with D possibly matching TRBD1 (5 bases). V lost 0 bases, J lost 6 bases, and 6 bases lay in between. Germline V gene sequence: CDR1 LGHDT, CDR2 YNNKEL (reference sequence). CDR3 length: 14 amino acids. CDR3 protein: CASSQDRANSPLHF. In DNA, the CDR3 is TGTGCCAGCAGCCAAGACAGGGCTAATTCACCCCTCCACTTT.

Here the CDR3 DNA reads TGTGCCTGGAGTCCCCGTGGGCTCCAGACCCAGTACTTC. Translating it yields CAWSPRGLQTQYF. This chain joins TRBV30 and TRBJ2-5; D unclear. The CDR3 spans 13 residues. From germline, CDR1 is GTSNPN and CDR2 SVGIG (reference sequence). Trimming took off 2 bases at V and 6 bases at J, with 13 bases between the two ends.

The chain combines TRBV5-1 with TRBJ1-1; D is perhaps TRBD1 (5 bases). The CDR3 extends over 13 amino acids. V was shortened by 2 bases and J by 4 bases, with 9 bases between the two germline ends. In germline, CDR1 is SGHRS, CDR2 YFSETQ. The DNA for the CDR3 is TGCGCCAGCAGCTTACAGGAGGGCACTGAAGCTTTCTTT. Amino acid sequence: CASSLQEGTEAFF.

This clone occurred a few times. The J gene is TRBJ2-7, the V gene TRBV6-1; 11 bases are a match to TRBD1. Germline lookup yields CDR1 MNHNS and CDR2 SASEGT. This CDR3 is built from 15 residues. The V gene end was trimmed by 3 bases and the J gene end by 1 base; junction bases not matched to a gene: 2. The CDR3 is CASSEDRGPSYEQYF. The CDR3 region has the DNA TGTGCCAGCAGTGAGGACAGGGGGCCTTCCTACGAGCAGTACTTC.

The rearrangement links TRBV10-3 to TRBJ2-7; the D gene is possibly TRBD1 (5 bases). Germline CDR1 reads ENHRY; CDR2 reads SYGVKD. The CDR3 has 17 amino acids. V was shortened by 0 bases and J by 6 bases, with 21 bases between the two germline ends. The CDR3, as DNA: TGTGCCATCAGTGAGTCGATCGCGGCAGGGCGTAAGGCCGAGCAGTACTTC. Encoded protein: CAISESIAAGRKAEQYF.